This record concerns one T cell receptor (beta chain) sequence. The data are from a study of beta chain features in type 1 diabetes. The CDR3 loop spans 17 amino acids. The V and J ends lost 4 bases and 6 bases, in that order; junction bases with no gene match: 15. Germline CDR1 reads SGHVS; CDR2 reads FQNEAQ. Every bit of the isolated RNA underwent reverse transcription, so sequencing read expressed TCRB transcripts. TCRdb keeps only in-frame clones here, not all; method: immunoSEQ multiplex PCR. Among about half a million clones listed, approximately 30% were seen once. The sequenced material came from naive CD4+ T cells from blood. The receptor was isolated from a man younger than 35 in good health. This chain connects TRBV7-8 to TRBJ2-1; 7 bases map to TRBD1. For the CDR3, the DNA is TGTGCCAGCAGCTCCCTACCCGGTGACAGGGCGGGCAATGAGCAGTTCTTC. This translates into CASSSLPGDRAGNEQFF.